One and the same sample provided the 27 T cell receptor beta chains below, sequenced in a study of T cell responses to AZD1222 COVID-19 vaccine. Assay: immunoSEQ multiplex PCR; the TCRdb copy retains only in-frame clones and omits some. Found here are around 18,000 clones, 81% of them singletons; the top ten hold 21%. The specimen comprised peripheral blood, sampled 28 days after the second AZD1222 dose. The source of these receptors is an adult who received the AZD1222 COVID-19 vaccine.

The chain combines TRBV7-8 with TRBJ2-1, with D perhaps TRBD2 (6 bases). The V and J ends lost 6 bases and 10 bases respectively, with 19 bases between them. This CDR3 region has 14 residues. Germline CDR1 and CDR2: SGHVS and FQNEAQ. The CDR3: CASSPGTSIPEQFF. The CDR3 coding sequence is TGTGCCAGCAGTCCGGGGACTTCCATCCCAGAGCAGTTCTTC.

This sequence joins TRBV11-2 and TRBJ2-2; TRBD1 aligns across 10 bases. Germline CDR1 reads SGHAT; CDR2 reads FQNNGV. This CDR3 comprises 14 residues. J gave up 6 bases and V 5 bases, and 3 bases lay outside the gene matches. For the CDR3, the DNA is TGTGCCAGCAGCAAGGACAGGGGGGCCGGGGAGCTGTTTTTT. It encodes CASSKDRGAGELFF.

V and J are TRBV5-3 and TRBJ1-1; TRBD1 is a possible D gene (6 bases). TRBV5-3 carries the ORF label, with uncertain function. V shed 5 bases and J shed 2 bases, with 16 bases lying between them. There are 15 residues in the CDR3. Here the CDR3 DNA reads TGTGCCAGAAGAGCCGCTCGACAGGCTAACACTGAAGCTTTCTTT. Amino acid sequence: CARRAARQANTEAFF.

This chain connects TRBV5-8 to TRBJ2-2, with D hard to call. Germline values: CDR1 SGHTS, CDR2 YDEGEE. This CDR3 has 16 residues. Trimming left V 1 base short and J 0 bases short, with 10 bases between. The CDR3 bases are TGTGCCAGCAGCTTGCGACTGGGTACGAACACCGGGGAGCTGTTTTTT. As protein: CASSLRLGTNTGELFF.

This chain uses TRBV29-1 with TRBJ1-1, with D possibly TRBD1 on 6 matching bases. Germline V gene sequence: CDR1 SQVTM, CDR2 ANQGSEA. V gave up 1 base and J gave up 7 bases, with 16 bases separating them. The CDR3 contains 14 residues. The CDR3 protein is CSVEGRRGKSEAFF. In nucleotides, the CDR3 is TGCAGCGTTGAAGGTAGGAGGGGGAAGAGTGAAGCTTTCTTT.

The genes are TRBV4-2 and TRBJ2-2; TRBD2 aligns across 11 bases. V lost 1 base, J lost 5 bases, and 6 bases stayed unmatched. The CDR3 spans 17 residues. The germline V gene has CDR1 LGHNA and CDR2 YNFKEQ. CDR3 sequence (DNA): TGTGCCAGCAGCCAAGTAGGGAGACTAGCGGGGACCGGGGAGCTGTTTTTT. This gives the protein CASSQVGRLAGTGELFF.

V is TRBV9 and J is TRBJ2-5, with 12 bases matching TRBD2. The CDR3 extends over 16 amino acids. J lost 4 bases, V lost 3 bases, and 7 bases had no gene match. Germline loops: CDR1 SGDLS, CDR2 YYNGEE. CDR3: CASSASSGRASETQYF. CDR3 nucleotide sequence: TGTGCCAGCAGCGCTTCTAGCGGGAGGGCCTCAGAGACCCAGTACTTC. The whole variable domain, filled in from reference TRBV9 and TRBJ2-5, reads DSGVTQTPKHLITATGQRVTLRCSPRSGDLSVYWYQQSLDQGLQFLIQYYNGEERAKGNILERFSAQQFPDLHSELNLSSLELGDSALYFCASSASSGRASETQYFGPGTRLLVL.

This rearrangement joins TRBV2 to TRBJ1-5, with unresolved D. The V and J ends lost 3 bases and 6 bases respectively, with 6 bases between them. Per the germline V gene, CDR1 is SNHLY and CDR2 is FYNNEI. This CDR3 is 12 amino acids long. The CDR3 sequence: CASSERSQPQHF. The CDR3, as DNA: TGTGCCAGCAGTGAGAGAAGTCAGCCCCAGCATTTT. Filled out from reference TRBV2 and TRBJ1-5, the complete variable domain reads EPEVTQTPSHQVTQMGQEVILRCVPISNHLYFYWYRQILGQKVEFLVSFYNNEISEKSEIFDDQFSVERPDGSNFTLKIRSTKLEDSAMYFCASSERSQPQHFGDGTRLSIL.

This clone was seen a handful of times. CDR3 protein: CASSQAPAGPGNTIYF. CDR3 nucleotide sequence: TGCGCCAGCAGCCAAGCCCCCGCAGGGCCTGGAAACACCATATATTTT. This chain connects TRBV4-3 to TRBJ1-3, with D possibly TRBD1 on 5 matching bases. The germline V gene has CDR1 LGHNA and CDR2 YSLEER. V was cut by 1 base and J by 2 bases, with 12 bases left in between. This CDR3 is 16 amino acids long.

This chain links TRBV3-1 (or the pseudogene TRBV3-2) with TRBJ2-1, with D possibly TRBD2 on 5 matching bases. The CDR3 spans 11 residues. Per germline, CDR1 LGHDT and CDR2 YNNKEL (reference sequence). Trimming shortened V by 8 bases and J by 3 bases, and 5 bases separated the two germline ends. The CDR3 protein is CASRDYNEQFF. The DNA for the CDR3 is TGTGCCAGCCGGGACTACAATGAGCAGTTCTTC.

The rearrangement joins TRBV5-1 to TRBJ1-1; maybe TRBD1 (5 bases). From germline, CDR1 is SGHRS and CDR2 YFSETQ. With 0 bases removed from V and 2 bases from J, the gap between germline ends came to 11 bases. The CDR3 spans 15 residues. CDR3 DNA sequence: TGCGCCAGCAGCTTGGGAGAGACAGCTAACACTGAAGCTTTCTTT. Encoded protein: CASSLGETANTEAFF.

This chain connects TRBV6-5 to TRBJ2-7; D is possibly TRBD1 (6 bases). The CDR3 is 13 amino acids. Trimming removed 7 bases from V and 3 bases from J, with 13 bases in between. Germline CDR1 MNHEY, CDR2 SVGAGI. The CDR3 nucleotides read TGTGCCAGCAAAGACAGGTACAGCTACGAGCAGTACTTC. Amino acid sequence: CASKDRYSYEQYF.

This clone was detected only a few times. The chain employs TRBV9 and TRBJ2-7, with TRBD2 identical over 12 bases. The germline V gene encodes CDR1 SGDLS and CDR2 YYNGEE. This CDR3 comprises 16 residues. J was trimmed by 0 bases and V by 2 bases; bases with no gene match: 3. CDR3 DNA: TGTGCCAGCAGCGTTGGACTAGCGGGGCTCTCCTACGAGCAGTACTTC. It encodes CASSVGLAGLSYEQYF. The full variable domain, completed using reference TRBV9 and TRBJ2-7, is DSGVTQTPKHLITATGQRVTLRCSPRSGDLSVYWYQQSLDQGLQFLIQYYNGEERAKGNILERFSAQQFPDLHSELNLSSLELGDSALYFCASSVGLAGLSYEQYFGPGTRLTVT.

The chain combines TRBV5-1 with TRBJ2-5, with a tentative D call TRBD1 (6 bases). CDR3 size: 13 residues. V was shortened by 3 bases and J by 2 bases, with 8 bases between the two germline ends. CDR1 SGHRS and CDR2 YFSETQ come from the germline V gene. This CDR3 reads CASSWTAQETQYF. The CDR3 bases are TGCGCCAGCAGCTGGACAGCGCAAGAGACCCAGTACTTC. Complete variable domain (other parts from reference TRBV5-1 and TRBJ2-5): KAGVTQTPRYLIKTRGQQVTLSCSPISGHRSVSWYQQTPGQGLQFLFEYFSETQRNKGNFPGRFSGRQFSNSRSEMNVSTLELGDSALYLCASSWTAQETQYFGPGTRLLVL.

The J gene is TRBJ2-1, the V gene TRBV4-2; D gene uncertain. The ends were cut back, 1 base at V and 6 bases at J, with 1 base in the middle. The CDR3 is 11 residues long. Germline values: CDR1 LGHNA, CDR2 YNFKEQ. The CDR3 region has the DNA TGTGCCAGCAGCCAAGTCAATGAGCAGTTCTTC. Its translation is CASSQVNEQFF.

This rearrangement joins TRBV12-3 or TRBV12-4 to TRBJ1-2, with D possibly being TRBD1 (6 bases). The CDR3 has 12 amino acids. The germline V and J ends were trimmed by 6 bases and 4 bases, with 9 bases remaining between them. CDR3 sequence reads: CASSDRFYGYTF. In DNA form, the CDR3 reads TGTGCCAGCAGCGACAGGTTCTATGGCTACACCTTC.

The CDR3 reads CASSPWDRRNTIYF. The CDR3 DNA reads as TGTGCCAGCAGCCCCTGGGACAGAAGAAACACCATATATTTT. V is TRBV7-8 and J is TRBJ1-3, with TRBD1 matching over 7 bases. The germline V gene has CDR1 SGHVS and CDR2 FQNEAQ. V gave up 5 bases and J gave up 5 bases; unmatched junction bases: 6. The CDR3 runs to 14 residues.

This sequence joins TRBV3-1 (or the pseudogene TRBV3-2) and TRBJ2-1; 9 bases are shared with TRBD2. CDR1 and CDR2 from the germline V gene are LGHDT and YNNKEL (reference sequence). CDR3 length: 15 residues. Germline trimming cut 3 bases from V and 4 bases from J; bases unmatched to any gene: 4. CDR3 residues: CASSHSGRNYNEQFF. CDR3 DNA sequence: TGTGCCAGCAGCCACAGCGGGAGGAATTACAATGAGCAGTTCTTC.

This clone was observed a few times. The genes are TRBV7-3 and TRBJ2-1; 7 nucleotides agree with TRBD2. Germline V gives CDR1 SGHTA, CDR2 FQGTGA. The CDR3 sequence is 14 residues long. Trimming at V came to 5 bases and at J to 7 bases, leaving 8 bases not matched to a gene. The CDR3 sequence: CASSPGGSWNEQFF. DNA of the CDR3: TGTGCCAGCAGCCCCGGCGGGAGTTGGAATGAGCAGTTCTTC.

This clone was seen once. This rearrangement joins TRBV18 to TRBJ1-3, with D unclear. The germline gives CDR1 KGHSH, CDR2 LQKENI. The CDR3 is 14 amino acids. V gave up 0 bases and J gave up 8 bases, with 11 bases separating them. The CDR3, as DNA: TGTGCCAGCTCACCACCGACTCGGGTCGACACCATATATTTT. Protein: CASSPPTRVDTIYF.

The chain couples TRBV19 to TRBJ1-4; a weak D match, TRBD1 (6 bases). Trimming cost V 3 bases and J 5 bases, with 19 bases left between them. Germline V gene sequence: CDR1 LNHDA, CDR2 SQIVND (reference sequence). The length of the CDR3 is 17 residues. The CDR3 sequence: CASSIGGLRVGNEKLFF. In DNA, the CDR3 is TGTGCCAGTAGTATCGGGGGGCTCCGGGTCGGAAATGAAAAACTGTTTTTT.

The chain is built from TRBV11-3 and TRBJ1-6; D is ambiguous. The CDR3 is 15 residues long. Germline V CDR1 and CDR2: SGHNT, YENEEA. Trimming pared 1 base from V and 7 bases from J, leaving 11 bases between. CDR3 nucleotides: TGTGCCAGCAGCTTAGTAGAGGGTAACAATTCACCCCTCCACTTT. This sequence encodes CASSLVEGNNSPLHF.

The V gene is TRBV5-5, the J gene TRBJ2-1, with D possibly matching TRBD1 (5 bases). Germline loops: CDR1 SGHKS, CDR2 YYEKEE (reference sequence). The CDR3 runs 15 residues. Trimming took 0 bases from V and 0 from J, leaving 7 bases between them. In DNA, the CDR3 is TGTGCCAGCAGCTTGGAGGGGATCTCCTACAATGAGCAGTTCTTC. Translated, it gives CASSLEGISYNEQFF. Full variable domain (remainder filled in from reference TRBV5-5 and TRBJ2-1): DAGVTQSPTHLIKTRGQQVTLRCSPISGHKSVSWYQQVLGQGPQFIFQYYEKEERGRGNFPDRFSARQFPNYSSELNVNALLLGDSALYLCASSLEGISYNEQFFGPGTRLTVL.

The genes are TRBV18 and TRBJ2-3; 10 nucleotides line up with TRBD1. Germline V lookup: CDR1 KGHSH, CDR2 LQKENI. V lost 3 bases and J lost 4; bases outside the gene matches: 4. This CDR3 is 15 amino acids long. CDR3 sequence: CASSPPTGGADTQYF. The CDR3, as DNA: TGTGCCAGCTCACCCCCGACAGGGGGCGCAGATACGCAGTATTTT.

This chain uses TRBV7-8 with TRBJ1-6; D unclear. Germline V gives CDR1 SGHVS, CDR2 FQNEAQ. The CDR3 runs 15 residues. V gave up 1 base and J gave up 8 bases, with 12 bases separating them. CDR3 loop: CASSLEEADYSPLHF. In nucleotides, the CDR3 is TGTGCCAGCAGCTTAGAGGAGGCAGATTATTCACCCCTCCACTTT.

The gene calls are TRBV7-8 and TRBJ1-3; D remains unclear. The ends were cut back, 3 bases at V and 0 bases at J, with 12 bases in the middle. The CDR3 runs 16 residues. Germline CDR1 SGHVS, CDR2 FQNEAQ. The CDR3, as DNA: TGTGCCAGCAGCTTCGGAAGTTCCAGCTCTGGAAACACCATATATTTT. Its translation: CASSFGSSSSGNTIYF.

This chain joins TRBV7-2 and TRBJ2-7, with TRBD2 as a possible D gene (7 bases). CDR3 size: 14 residues. CDR1 SGHTA and CDR2 FQGNSA come from the germline V gene. The ends were cut back, 6 bases at V and 3 bases at J, with 15 bases in the middle. CDR3 nucleotides: TGTGCCAGCAGTCCCTCCGGGGGGCTCTACGAGCAGTACTTC. It encodes CASSPSGGLYEQYF.